These 9 T cell receptor beta chains originate from one sample sequenced in a study of T cell repertoires in cytomegalovirus infection. Antigen specificity for these receptors is unknown. One entry per CDR3 protein results from TCRdb running MiXCR on the reads. The table includes hundreds of thousands of distinct CDR3 sequences, roughly 30% detected once. The sample was cultured CD8+ T cells from PBMCs, taken from culture after CMV antigen stimulation. These receptors all stem from a human donor in good health (CMV status not recorded). Some clones in this sample may be carry-over from other donors' samples.

This clonotype was recorded at least ten times. The CDR3 is CASSPRQGVMNEQFF. The CDR3 nucleotides read TGTGCCAGCAGTCCCAGACAGGGGGTTATGAATGAGCAGTTCTTC. The rearrangement links TRBV7-6 to TRBJ2-1, with 9 bases matching TRBD1. Germline CDR1 and CDR2: SGHVS and FNYEAQ. The length of the CDR3 is 15 residues. J was trimmed by 7 bases and V by 6 bases; bases with no gene match: 10.

The V and J genes are TRBV15 and TRBJ1-5, with 7 bases aligning to TRBD1. This CDR3 is 15 amino acids long. Germline V lookup: CDR1 LNHNV, CDR2 YYDKDF (reference sequence). V lost 5 bases, J lost 3 bases, and 7 bases stayed unmatched. The CDR3 loop reads CATSGEGQSNQPQHF. The CDR3 coding sequence is TGTGCCACCAGCGGCGAGGGACAGTCCAATCAGCCCCAGCATTTT.

The chain employs TRBV6-1 and TRBJ2-7; tentatively, D is TRBD1 (6 bases). The CDR3 contains 13 residues. The V and J ends lost 4 bases and 1 base respectively, with 8 bases between them. Germline CDR1 and CDR2: MNHNS and SASEGT. Here the CDR3 reads CASSGGPSYEQYV. The CDR3 nucleotides read TGTGCCAGCAGTGGGGGGCCTTCCTACGAGCAGTACGTC.

The V and J genes are TRBV27 and TRBJ1-1; D remains ambiguous. Trimming cost V 7 bases and J 4 bases, with 13 bases left between them. Germline CDR1 and CDR2: MNHEY and SMNVEV (reference sequence). The CDR3 totals 13 residues. The CDR3 DNA reads TGTGCCAGCATGTCGATAGGGCCCACTGAAGCTTTCTTT. Translating it yields CASMSIGPTEAFF.

V and J are TRBV6-5 and TRBJ2-3, with TRBD2 matching 7 bases. The length of the CDR3 is 19 residues. V lost 0 bases, J lost 0 bases, and 12 bases stayed unmatched. CDR1 MNHEY and CDR2 SVGAGI come from the germline V gene. Here the CDR3 DNA reads TGTGCCAGCAGTTACTCGAGAAGCGGGGTAAAGGGAAGCACAGATACGCAGTATTTT. Its translation: CASSYSRSGVKGSTDTQYF.

J is TRBJ2-7 and V is TRBV19; D not certain. The V end lost 8 bases, the J end lost 0 bases, and 14 bases lay between the germline ends. Germline assignment: CDR1 LNHDA and CDR2 SQIVND (reference sequence). This CDR3 comprises 14 residues. CDR3 loop: CASPHTRSSYEQYF. DNA for the CDR3: TGTGCCAGTCCCCACACCAGGAGCTCCTACGAGCAGTACTTC.

The chain recombines TRBV27 with TRBJ1-2; TRBD1 might be the D (6 bases). V gave up 5 bases and J gave up 2 bases, with 12 bases separating them. The CDR3 spans 14 residues. Germline V gene lookup returns CDR1 MNHEY and CDR2 SMNVEV (reference sequence). CDR3 sequence: CASSAHRANYGYTF. The DNA for the CDR3 is TGTGCCAGCAGTGCGCACAGGGCCAACTATGGCTACACCTTC.

This chain uses TRBV5-1 with TRBJ2-7; possibly TRBD1 for D (5 bases). With 4 bases removed from V and 9 bases from J, the gap between germline ends came to 11 bases. CDR1 SGHRS and CDR2 YFSETQ come from the germline V gene. This CDR3 has 11 residues. This CDR3 is CASSPDSRQYF. The CDR3, as DNA: TGCGCCAGCAGCCCTGACAGCCGGCAGTACTTC.

The rearrangement joins TRBV29-1 to TRBJ2-3, with D possibly matching TRBD1 (5 bases). The germline V gene has CDR1 SQVTM and CDR2 ANQGSEA. The CDR3 has 15 residues. Trimming left V 3 bases short and J 0 bases short, with 13 bases between. Written as DNA, the CDR3 is TGCAGCGTTGAGGTTAGGGGCTCTAGCACAGATACGCAGTATTTT. Encoded protein: CSVEVRGSSTDTQYF.